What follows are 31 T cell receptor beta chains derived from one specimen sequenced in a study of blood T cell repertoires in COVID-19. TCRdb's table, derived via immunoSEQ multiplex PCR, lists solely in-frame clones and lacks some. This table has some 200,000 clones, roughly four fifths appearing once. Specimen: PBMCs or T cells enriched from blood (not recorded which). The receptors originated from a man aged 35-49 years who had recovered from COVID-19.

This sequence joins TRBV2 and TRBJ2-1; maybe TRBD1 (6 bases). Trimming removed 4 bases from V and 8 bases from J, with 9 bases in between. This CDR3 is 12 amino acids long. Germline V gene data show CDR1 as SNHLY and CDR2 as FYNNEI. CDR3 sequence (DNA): TGTGCCAGCAGTGTACAGGGTTATGAGCAGTTCTTC. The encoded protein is CASSVQGYEQFF.

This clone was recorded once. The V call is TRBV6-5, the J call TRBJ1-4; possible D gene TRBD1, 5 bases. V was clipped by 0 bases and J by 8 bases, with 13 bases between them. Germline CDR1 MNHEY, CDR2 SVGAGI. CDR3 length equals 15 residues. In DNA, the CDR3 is TGTGCCAGCAGTTACTCGGGGGGTGGAGGCGAAAAACTGTTTTTT. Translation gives CASSYSGGGGEKLFF.

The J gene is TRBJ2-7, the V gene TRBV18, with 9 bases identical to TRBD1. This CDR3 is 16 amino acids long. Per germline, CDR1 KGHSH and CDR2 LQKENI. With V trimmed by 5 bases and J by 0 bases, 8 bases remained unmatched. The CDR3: CASSGNRGLGSYEQYF. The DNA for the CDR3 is TGTGCCAGCTCAGGAAACAGGGGGCTAGGCTCCTACGAGCAGTACTTC. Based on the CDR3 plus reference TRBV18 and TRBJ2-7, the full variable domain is NAGVMQNPRHLVRRRGQEARLRCSPMKGHSHVYWYRQLPEEGLKFMVYLQKENIIDESGMPKERFSAEFPKEGPSILRIQQVVRGDSAAYFCASSGNRGLGSYEQYFGPGTRLTVT.

The CDR3 loop is CASSYGFRGEQFF. In DNA form, the CDR3 reads TGTGCCAGCAGTTACGGGTTCCGAGGTGAGCAGTTCTTC. The J gene is TRBJ2-1, the V gene TRBV6-5; no firm D call. CDR1 MNHEY and CDR2 SVGAGI come from the germline V gene. Deletions cut 2 bases from V and 9 bases from J, with 11 bases between. CDR3 length equals 13 residues.

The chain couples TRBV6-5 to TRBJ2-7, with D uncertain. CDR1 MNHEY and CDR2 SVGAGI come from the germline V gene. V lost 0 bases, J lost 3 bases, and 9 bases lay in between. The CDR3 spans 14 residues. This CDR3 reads CASSYSIAIYEQYF. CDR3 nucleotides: TGTGCCAGCAGTTACTCGATTGCGATCTACGAGCAGTACTTC.

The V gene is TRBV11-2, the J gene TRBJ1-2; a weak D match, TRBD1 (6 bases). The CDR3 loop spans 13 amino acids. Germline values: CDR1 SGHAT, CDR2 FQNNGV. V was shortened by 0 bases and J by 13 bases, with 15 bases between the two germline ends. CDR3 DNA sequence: TGTGCCAGCAGCTTAGATCTCCAGGGGATGGGCACCTTC. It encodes CASSLDLQGMGTF.

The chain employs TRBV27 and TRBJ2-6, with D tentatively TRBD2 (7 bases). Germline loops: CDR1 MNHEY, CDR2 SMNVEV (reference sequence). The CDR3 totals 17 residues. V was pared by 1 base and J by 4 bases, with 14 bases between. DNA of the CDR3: TGTGCCAGCAGTTTATTCGGAGGGGGGGCAGGGGCCAACGTCCTGACTTTC. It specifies CASSLFGGGAGANVLTF.

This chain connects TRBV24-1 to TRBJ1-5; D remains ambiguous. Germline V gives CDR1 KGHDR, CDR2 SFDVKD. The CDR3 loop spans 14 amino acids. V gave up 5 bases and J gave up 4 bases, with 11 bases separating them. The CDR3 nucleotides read TGTGCCACCAGTGCCAGGCAGAGTAATCAGCCCCAGCATTTT. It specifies CATSARQSNQPQHF.

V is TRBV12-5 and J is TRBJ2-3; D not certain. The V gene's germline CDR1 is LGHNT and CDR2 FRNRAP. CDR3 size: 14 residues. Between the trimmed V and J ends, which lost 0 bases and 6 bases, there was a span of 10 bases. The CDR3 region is CASGLVALLDTQYF. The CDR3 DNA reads TGTGCTAGTGGTTTGGTAGCCTTATTGGATACGCAGTATTTT. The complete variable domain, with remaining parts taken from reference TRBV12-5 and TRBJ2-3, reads DARVTQTPRHKVTEMGQEVTMRCQPILGHNTVFWYRQTMMQGLELLAYFRNRAPLDDSGMPKDRFSAEMPDATLATLKIQPSEPRDSAVYFCASGLVALLDTQYFGPGTRLTVL.

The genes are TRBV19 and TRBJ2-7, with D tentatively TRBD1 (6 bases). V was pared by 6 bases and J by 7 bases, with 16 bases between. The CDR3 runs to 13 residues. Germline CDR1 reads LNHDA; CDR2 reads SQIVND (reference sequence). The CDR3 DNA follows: TGTGCCAGTAGGGTAACAGGGAAAGGGGAGCAGTACTTC. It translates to CASRVTGKGEQYF.

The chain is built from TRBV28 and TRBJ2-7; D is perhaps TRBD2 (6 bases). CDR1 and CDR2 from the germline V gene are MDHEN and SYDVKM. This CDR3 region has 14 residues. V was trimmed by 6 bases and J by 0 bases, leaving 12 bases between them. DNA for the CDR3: TGTGCCAGCAGCCGGCCTAGCGCCTCCTACGAGCAGTACTTC. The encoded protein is CASSRPSASYEQYF.

CDR3: CASSQGVAGADEQFF. The DNA for the CDR3 is TGCGCCAGCAGCCAAGGTGTCGCGGGAGCGGATGAGCAGTTCTTC. The chain combines TRBV4-3 with TRBJ2-1; 7 positions agree with TRBD2. The V gene end was trimmed by 1 base and the J gene end by 8 bases; junction bases not matched to a gene: 8. The germline V gene encodes CDR1 LGHNA and CDR2 YSLEER. The CDR3 has 15 residues.

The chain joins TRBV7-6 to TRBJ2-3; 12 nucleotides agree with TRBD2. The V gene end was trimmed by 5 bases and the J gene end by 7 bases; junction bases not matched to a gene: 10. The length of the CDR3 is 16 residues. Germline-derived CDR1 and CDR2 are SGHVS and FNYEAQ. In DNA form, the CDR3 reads TGTGCCAGCAGCACACCACTAGCGGGAGGAAGGTATACGCAGTATTTT. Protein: CASSTPLAGGRYTQYF.

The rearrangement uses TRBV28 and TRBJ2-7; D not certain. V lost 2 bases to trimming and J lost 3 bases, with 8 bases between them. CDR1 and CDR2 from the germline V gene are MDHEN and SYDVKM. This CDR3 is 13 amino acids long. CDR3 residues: CASSLAVHYEQYF. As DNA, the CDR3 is TGTGCCAGCAGTTTAGCAGTACACTACGAGCAGTACTTC.

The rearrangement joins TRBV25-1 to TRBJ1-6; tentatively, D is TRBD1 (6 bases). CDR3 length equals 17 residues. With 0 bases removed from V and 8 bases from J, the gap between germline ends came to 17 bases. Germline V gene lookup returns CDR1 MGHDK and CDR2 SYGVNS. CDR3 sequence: CASSEYGQGLEYSPLHF. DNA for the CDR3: TGTGCCAGCAGTGAATACGGGCAGGGGCTCGAATATTCACCCCTCCACTTT.

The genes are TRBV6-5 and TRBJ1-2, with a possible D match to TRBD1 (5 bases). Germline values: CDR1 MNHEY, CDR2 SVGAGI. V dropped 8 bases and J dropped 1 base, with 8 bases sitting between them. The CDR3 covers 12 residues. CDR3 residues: CASGADNYGYTF. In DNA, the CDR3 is TGTGCCAGCGGGGCAGATAACTATGGCTACACCTTC.

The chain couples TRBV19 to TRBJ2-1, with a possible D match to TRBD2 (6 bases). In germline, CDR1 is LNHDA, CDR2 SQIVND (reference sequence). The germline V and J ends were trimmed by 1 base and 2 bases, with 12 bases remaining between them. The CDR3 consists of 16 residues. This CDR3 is CASSIGGGLPYNEQFF. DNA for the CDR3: TGTGCCAGTAGTATAGGGGGCGGACTACCCTACAATGAGCAGTTCTTC.

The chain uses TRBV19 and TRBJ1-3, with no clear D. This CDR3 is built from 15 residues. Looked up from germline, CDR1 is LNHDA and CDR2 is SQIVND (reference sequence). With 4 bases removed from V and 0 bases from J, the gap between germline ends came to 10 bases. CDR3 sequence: CASSTPRVSGNTIYF. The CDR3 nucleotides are TGTGCCAGTAGTACCCCACGGGTCTCTGGAAACACCATATATTTT. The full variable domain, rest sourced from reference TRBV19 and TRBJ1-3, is DGGITQSPKYLFRKEGQNVTLSCEQNLNHDAMYWYRQDPGQGLRLIYYSQIVNDFQKGDIAEGYSVSREKKESFPLTVTSAQKNPTAFYLCASSTPRVSGNTIYFGEGSWLTVV.

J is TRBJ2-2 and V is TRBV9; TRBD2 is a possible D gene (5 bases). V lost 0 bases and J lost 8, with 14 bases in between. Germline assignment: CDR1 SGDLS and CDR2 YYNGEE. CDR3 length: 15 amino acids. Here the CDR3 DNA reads TGTGCCAGCAGCGTAGCTCCCTTCCCGGGAGGGGAGCTGTTTTTT. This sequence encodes CASSVAPFPGGELFF.

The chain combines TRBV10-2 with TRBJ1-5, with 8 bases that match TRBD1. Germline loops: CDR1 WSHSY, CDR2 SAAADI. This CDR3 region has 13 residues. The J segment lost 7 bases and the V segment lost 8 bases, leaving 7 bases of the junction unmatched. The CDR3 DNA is TGCGCCAGCTCAGAACAGGGGGACCAGCCCCAGCATTTT. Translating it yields CASSEQGDQPQHF.

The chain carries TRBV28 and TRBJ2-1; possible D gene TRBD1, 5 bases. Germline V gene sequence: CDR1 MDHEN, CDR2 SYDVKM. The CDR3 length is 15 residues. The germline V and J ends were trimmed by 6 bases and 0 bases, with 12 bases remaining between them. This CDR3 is CASSTGATSYNEQFF. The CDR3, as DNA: TGTGCCAGCAGCACAGGTGCCACCTCCTACAATGAGCAGTTCTTC.

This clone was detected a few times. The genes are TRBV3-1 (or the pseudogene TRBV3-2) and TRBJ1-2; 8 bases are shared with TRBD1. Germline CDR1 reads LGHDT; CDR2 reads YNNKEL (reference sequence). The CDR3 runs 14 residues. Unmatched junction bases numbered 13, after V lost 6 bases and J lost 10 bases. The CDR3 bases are TGTGCCAGCAGACCTATAACAGGGGGAAGTTTCTACACCTTC. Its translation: CASRPITGGSFYTF.

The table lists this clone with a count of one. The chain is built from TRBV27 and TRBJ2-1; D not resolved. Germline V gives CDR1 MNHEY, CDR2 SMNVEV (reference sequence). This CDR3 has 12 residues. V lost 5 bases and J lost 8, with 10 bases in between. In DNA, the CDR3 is TGTGCCAGCAGTCAACGAACGGATGAGCAGTTCTTC. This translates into CASSQRTDEQFF.

This CDR3 is CASSPGSGNTIYF. Here the CDR3 DNA reads TGTGCCAGCAGCCCCGGGTCTGGAAACACCATATATTTT. The chain combines TRBV2 with TRBJ1-3, with D unclear. Germline V gene data show CDR1 as SNHLY and CDR2 as FYNNEI. Trimming took 6 bases from V and 1 from J, leaving 7 bases between them. CDR3 length equals 13 residues.

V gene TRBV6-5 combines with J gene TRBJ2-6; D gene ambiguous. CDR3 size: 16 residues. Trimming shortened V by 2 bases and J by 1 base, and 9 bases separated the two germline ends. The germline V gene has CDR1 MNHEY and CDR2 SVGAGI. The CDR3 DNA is TGTGCCAGCAGTTACGGCCCCGGGTCTGGGGCCAACGTCCTGACTTTC. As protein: CASSYGPGSGANVLTF.

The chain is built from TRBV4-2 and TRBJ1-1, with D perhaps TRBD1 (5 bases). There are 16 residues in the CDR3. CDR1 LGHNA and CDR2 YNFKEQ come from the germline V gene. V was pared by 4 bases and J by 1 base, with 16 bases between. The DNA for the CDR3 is TGTGCCAGCAGCCGGTGGGGGGGTCAGGGGAACACTGAAGCTTTCTTT. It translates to CASSRWGGQGNTEAFF.

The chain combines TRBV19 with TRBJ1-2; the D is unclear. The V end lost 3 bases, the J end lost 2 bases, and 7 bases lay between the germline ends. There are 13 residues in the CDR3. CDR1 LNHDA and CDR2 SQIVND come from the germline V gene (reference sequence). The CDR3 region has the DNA TGTGCCAGTAGTATCCAGCGGAACTATGGCTACACCTTC. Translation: CASSIQRNYGYTF. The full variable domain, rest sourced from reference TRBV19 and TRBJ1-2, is DGGITQSPKYLFRKEGQNVTLSCEQNLNHDAMYWYRQDPGQGLRLIYYSQIVNDFQKGDIAEGYSVSREKKESFPLTVTSAQKNPTAFYLCASSIQRNYGYTFGSGTRLTVV.

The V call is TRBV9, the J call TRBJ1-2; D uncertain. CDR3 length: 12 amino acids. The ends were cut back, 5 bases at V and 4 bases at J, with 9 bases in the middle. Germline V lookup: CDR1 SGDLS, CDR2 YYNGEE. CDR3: CASSGGVYGYTF. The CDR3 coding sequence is TGTGCCAGCAGTGGCGGGGTCTATGGCTACACCTTC.

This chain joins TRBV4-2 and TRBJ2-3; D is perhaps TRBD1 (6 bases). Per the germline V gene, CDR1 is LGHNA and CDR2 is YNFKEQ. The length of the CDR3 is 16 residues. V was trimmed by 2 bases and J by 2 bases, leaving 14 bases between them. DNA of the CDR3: TGTGCCAGCAGCCAATACCGGGACACAGACACAGATACGCAGTATTTT. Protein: CASSQYRDTDTDTQYF.

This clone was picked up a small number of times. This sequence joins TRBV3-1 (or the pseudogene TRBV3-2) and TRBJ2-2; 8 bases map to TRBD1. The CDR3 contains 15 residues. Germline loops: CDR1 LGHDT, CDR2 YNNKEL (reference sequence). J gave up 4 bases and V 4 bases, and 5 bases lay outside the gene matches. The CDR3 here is CASSRLTGATGELFF. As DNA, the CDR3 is TGTGCCAGCAGCCGATTGACAGGGGCCACCGGGGAGCTGTTTTTT.

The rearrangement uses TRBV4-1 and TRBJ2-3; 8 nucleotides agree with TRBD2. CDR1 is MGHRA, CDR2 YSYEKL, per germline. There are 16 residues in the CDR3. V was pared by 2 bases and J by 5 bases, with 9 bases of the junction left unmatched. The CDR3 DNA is TGCGCCAGCAGCCAAATAGTGGCGGGAGGAATAGATACGCAGTATTTT. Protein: CASSQIVAGGIDTQYF.